These 17 T cell receptor beta chains came from one sample sequenced in a study of control samples from healthy donors and cancer patients. Libraries were prepared by immunoSEQ multiplex PCR; TCRdb keeps only in-frame clonotypes and omits some of them. The sample holds 100,000 to 150,000 clones, 80% to 95% seen once. The source material was blood. All receptors come from a man aged 18 to 35 in good health.

The chain links TRBV15 to TRBJ2-6; D gene ambiguous. V was cut by 0 bases and J by 8 bases, with 11 bases left in between. The CDR3 is 15 residues long. Germline assignment: CDR1 LNHNV and CDR2 YYDKDF (reference sequence). The CDR3 reads CATSREIRLPNVLTF. The CDR3 nucleotides are TGTGCCACCAGCAGAGAAATCCGTTTGCCCAACGTCCTGACTTTC.

The V and J genes are TRBV5-4 and TRBJ2-7, with TRBD1 identical over 8 bases. V lost 5 bases, J lost 2 bases, and 9 bases stayed unmatched. The CDR3 runs 15 residues. Per germline, CDR1 SGHNT and CDR2 YYREEE (reference sequence). The CDR3: CASRPFPGQAYEQYF. CDR3 DNA sequence: TGTGCCAGCAGGCCCTTTCCGGGACAGGCCTACGAGCAGTACTTC.

The gene calls are TRBV29-1 and TRBJ2-3, with D possibly matching TRBD1 (6 bases). V was clipped by 4 bases and J by 3 bases, with 14 bases between them. The length of the CDR3 is 14 residues. Germline loops: CDR1 SQVTM, CDR2 ANQGSEA. The CDR3 bases are TGCAGCGTTGCCGCCGGACAGTTAACAGATACGCAGTATTTT. Translating gives CSVAAGQLTDTQYF.

The chain has TRBV5-1 and TRBJ2-7; D ambiguous. Germline V gene sequence: CDR1 SGHRS, CDR2 YFSETQ. The CDR3 extends over 13 amino acids. Trimming pared 0 bases from V and 3 bases from J, leaving 7 bases between. As DNA, the CDR3 is TGCGCCAGCAGCTTGGTCCCCGTCTACGAGCAGTACTTC. Its translation is CASSLVPVYEQYF.

The chain combines TRBV3-1 (or the pseudogene TRBV3-2) with TRBJ2-3, with 9 bases identical to TRBD2. Germline loops: CDR1 LGHDT, CDR2 YNNKEL (reference sequence). Losses at the gene ends were 4 bases for V and 2 bases for J; bases not matched to a gene: 7. The CDR3 length is 16 residues. This CDR3 reads CASSRVAGVFTDTQYF. The CDR3 nucleotides read TGTGCCAGCAGCCGGGTAGCGGGGGTATTCACAGATACGCAGTATTTT.

This clone is a singleton in its sample. A read error may be the cause here, since a much bigger clone is one base away. The DNA for the CDR3 is TGTGCCAGCAGTGACAGGGGCACCGGGGAGCTGTTTTTT. This translates into CASSDRGTGELFF. The gene calls are TRBV2 and TRBJ2-2; D may be TRBD1 (6 bases). V was pared by 3 bases and J by 4 bases, with 6 bases between. The V gene's germline CDR1 is SNHLY and CDR2 FYNNEI. The CDR3 contains 13 residues.

The rearrangement joins TRBV3-1 (or the pseudogene TRBV3-2) to TRBJ1-1; D unclear. V dropped 1 base and J dropped 0 bases, with 6 bases sitting between them. This CDR3 comprises 14 residues. CDR1 and CDR2 (germline): LGHDT, YNNKEL (reference sequence). The CDR3 nucleotides are TGTGCCAGCAGCCAAGGGGTCATGAACACTGAAGCTTTCTTT. Its protein product is CASSQGVMNTEAFF.

The J gene is TRBJ2-5, the V gene TRBV7-9, with a tentative D call TRBD2 (6 bases). The length of the CDR3 is 12 residues. Per the germline V gene, CDR1 is SEHNR and CDR2 is FQNEAQ (reference sequence). Trimming took off 2 bases at V and 10 bases at J, with 11 bases between the two ends. The CDR3 reads CASSLRQGGQYF. CDR3 DNA: TGTGCCAGCAGCTTAAGGCAGGGAGGCCAGTACTTC. Drawing the rest from reference TRBV7-9 and TRBJ2-5, the complete variable domain is DTGVSQNPRHKITKRGQNVTFRCDPISEHNRLYWYRQTLGQGPEFLTYFQNEAQLEKSRLLSDRFSAERPKGSFSTLEIQRTEQGDSAMYLCASSLRQGGQYFGPGTRLLVL.

The rearrangement links TRBV24-1 to TRBJ2-4, with D perhaps TRBD1 or TRBD2 (5 bases each). Germline V gene data show CDR1 as KGHDR and CDR2 as SFDVKD. The CDR3 extends over 18 amino acids. Trimming pared 0 bases from V and 8 bases from J, leaving 22 bases between. The CDR3 loop reads CATSDLGLKGSLGDIQYF. CDR3 DNA: TGTGCCACCAGTGATTTGGGGCTGAAGGGCAGCCTGGGGGACATTCAGTACTTC.

This chain uses TRBV5-1 with TRBJ1-2; 8 nucleotides match TRBD1. The V gene end was trimmed by 4 bases and the J gene end by 8 bases; junction bases not matched to a gene: 10. The germline CDR1 and CDR2 sequences are SGHRS and YFSETQ. There are 14 residues in the CDR3. The CDR3: CASSGKQGGDGYTF. CDR3 coding DNA: TGCGCCAGCAGCGGCAAACAGGGGGGCGACGGCTACACCTTC.

This chain joins TRBV20-1 and TRBJ2-2; no clear D gene. The germline V gene encodes CDR1 DFQATT and CDR2 SNEGSKA (reference sequence). The length of the CDR3 is 11 residues. The V and J ends lost 6 bases and 3 bases respectively, with 5 bases between them. The CDR3 DNA sequence: TGCAGTGCCACAGACACCGGGGAGCTGTTTTTT. This encodes CSATDTGELFF.

V and J are TRBV10-3 and TRBJ2-3, with 8 bases lining up with TRBD2. J gave up 2 bases and V 3 bases, and 4 bases lay outside the gene matches. The CDR3 spans 15 residues. In germline, CDR1 is ENHRY, CDR2 SYGVKD. CDR3 nucleotides: TGTGCCATCAGTGAAATAGCGGGGATCACAGATACGCAGTATTTT. Translating gives CAISEIAGITDTQYF.

The gene calls are TRBV5-6 and TRBJ2-5; perhaps D is TRBD1 or TRBD2 (5 bases each). This CDR3 has 14 amino acids. Germline loops: CDR1 SGHDT, CDR2 YYEEEE. The ends were cut back, 4 bases at V and 7 bases at J, with 17 bases in the middle. CDR3 DNA: TGTGCCAGCAGCCCCCCGAGGGACCAGGGGACCCAGTACTTC. This gives the protein CASSPPRDQGTQYF. Drawing the rest from reference TRBV5-6 and TRBJ2-5, the complete variable domain is DAGVTQSPTHLIKTRGQQVTLRCSPKSGHDTVSWYQQALGQGPQFIFQYYEEEERQRGNFPDRFSGHQFPNYSSELNVNALLLGDSALYLCASSPPRDQGTQYFGPGTRLLVL.

V and J are TRBV6-5 and TRBJ1-2; TRBD1 matches 8 bases. CDR1 and CDR2 (germline): MNHEY, SVGAGI. Trimming removed 5 bases from V and 7 bases from J; junction bases left unmatched: 9. CDR3 length: 14 residues. The CDR3 bases are TGTGCCAGCAGTCCACGACAGGGGCCAGGTGGCTACACCTTC. Its protein product is CASSPRQGPGGYTF.

The chain is built from TRBV3-1 (or the pseudogene TRBV3-2) and TRBJ2-2; TRBD1 matches 10 bases. This CDR3 has 14 residues. The V and J ends lost 4 bases and 6 bases, in that order; junction bases with no gene match: 2. Germline lookup yields CDR1 LGHDT and CDR2 YNNKEL (reference sequence). CDR3 in DNA: TGTGCCAGCAGCCCCGGGACAGGGGCCGGGGAGCTGTTTTTT. As protein: CASSPGTGAGELFF.

The chain has TRBV5-1 and TRBJ2-7, with 10 bases aligning to TRBD2. This CDR3 is 17 amino acids long. The trim removed 2 bases at V and 1 base at J, leaving 9 bases unmatched. Looked up from germline, CDR1 is SGHRS and CDR2 is YFSETQ. The CDR3 sequence: CASSLGSPSGGSYEQYF. The CDR3 DNA reads as TGCGCCAGCAGCTTAGGGTCCCCTAGCGGGGGTTCCTACGAGCAGTACTTC.

This sequence joins TRBV19 and TRBJ2-2; 9 positions agree with TRBD1. This CDR3 comprises 18 residues. The J segment lost 0 bases and the V segment lost 5 bases, leaving 10 bases of the junction unmatched. Germline CDR1 reads LNHDA; CDR2 reads SQIVND (reference sequence). Here the CDR3 reads CASSFPGTGTSNTGELFF. The CDR3, as DNA: TGTGCCAGTAGTTTTCCCGGGACAGGGACTTCGAACACCGGGGAGCTGTTTTTT.